The 27 T cell receptor beta chains below all came from one sample that was sequenced in a study of radiation and T cells in renal cell carcinoma. Stated time point: blood 2 weeks post-SBRT. Treatment given: 15 Gy SBRT to primary tumor, nephrectomy 4 weeks later. The table came from immunoSEQ multiplex PCR; TCRdb's copy has only in-frame clones and leaves some out. The sample consists of 120,000 or so clones, about four fifths of them appearing once. This material consisted of blood, taken from a patient whose treatment included radiotherapy and nephrectomy. The receptors were gathered from a man aged 45-60 years with renal cell carcinoma.

The CDR3: CASSRTSGETQYF. The CDR3 DNA sequence: TGTGCCAGCAGTAGGACTAGCGGCGAGACCCAGTACTTC. The rearrangement uses TRBV9 and TRBJ2-5, with TRBD2 identical over 10 bases. J was trimmed by 5 bases and V by 5 bases; bases with no gene match: 3. The germline V gene has CDR1 SGDLS and CDR2 YYNGEE. There are 13 residues in the CDR3.

This clone was detected only a few times. V and J are TRBV7-9 and TRBJ2-1; either TRBD1 or TRBD2 may supply D (5 bases each). Germline lookup yields CDR1 SEHNR and CDR2 FQNEAQ (reference sequence). The ends were cut back, 4 bases at V and 4 bases at J, with 14 bases in the middle. The CDR3 totals 15 residues. CDR3 region: CASSSGTKGYNEQFF. The CDR3 DNA sequence: TGTGCCAGCAGCTCCGGGACGAAAGGGTACAATGAGCAGTTCTTC.

The chain combines TRBV18 with TRBJ1-2; D remains ambiguous. V dropped 3 bases and J dropped 1 base, with 12 bases sitting between them. The length of the CDR3 is 15 residues. Germline V lookup: CDR1 KGHSH, CDR2 LQKENI. The CDR3 spells CASSPVREFNYGYTF. In nucleotides, the CDR3 is TGTGCCAGCTCACCCGTAAGAGAGTTTAACTATGGCTACACCTTC. Together with reference TRBV18 and TRBJ1-2, the CDR3 gives the full variable domain: NAGVMQNPRHLVRRRGQEARLRCSPMKGHSHVYWYRQLPEEGLKFMVYLQKENIIDESGMPKERFSAEFPKEGPSILRIQQVVRGDSAAYFCASSPVREFNYGYTFGSGTRLTVV.

The table lists this clone with a count of one. The rearrangement joins TRBV19 to TRBJ1-1; 8 bases align to TRBD1. CDR1 is LNHDA, CDR2 SQIVND, per germline (reference sequence). This CDR3 comprises 13 residues. The V segment lost 3 bases and the J segment 6 bases; nucleotides outside the gene matches: 3. CDR3 sequence: CASSIDRGPEAFF. The CDR3 DNA reads TGTGCCAGTAGTATCGACAGGGGCCCTGAAGCTTTCTTT.

The chain couples TRBV27 to TRBJ2-7; TRBD1 matches 7 bases. The germline CDR1 and CDR2 sequences are MNHEY and SMNVEV (reference sequence). This CDR3 comprises 14 residues. Unmatched junction bases numbered 8, after V lost 5 bases and J lost 4 bases. As DNA, the CDR3 is TGTGCCAGCAGTCCGGGACAGCAGGGGTACGAGCAGTACTTC. Protein product: CASSPGQQGYEQYF.

V gene TRBV7-8 combines with J gene TRBJ2-5, with TRBD2 matching 13 bases. Germline CDR1 SGHVS, CDR2 FQNEAQ. Trimming cost V 5 bases and J 4 bases; bases outside gene matches: 7. The CDR3 loop spans 16 amino acids. CDR3 coding DNA: TGTGCCAGCAGCGATACCGGGACTAGCGGGGCAGAGACCCAGTACTTC. Protein sequence: CASSDTGTSGAETQYF.

This clone was observed a handful of times. The chain combines TRBV4-2 with TRBJ1-2, with D perhaps matching TRBD1 (6 bases). CDR1 is LGHNA, CDR2 YNFKEQ, per germline. The ends were cut back, 0 bases at V and 4 bases at J, with 12 bases in the middle. The CDR3 extends over 15 amino acids. CDR3 loop: CASSQDLTGFYGYTF. The CDR3 DNA reads as TGTGCCAGCAGCCAAGATTTGACAGGCTTCTATGGCTACACCTTC.

V is TRBV2 and J is TRBJ2-2; 8 bases line up with TRBD1. The ends lost 5 bases at V and 7 bases at J; junction bases unmatched: 6. Per germline, CDR1 SNHLY and CDR2 FYNNEI. CDR3 length equals 14 residues. The CDR3 sequence: CASSRQGKGGELFF. The CDR3 nucleotides are TGTGCCAGCAGTCGACAGGGGAAGGGCGGGGAGCTGTTTTTT.

The CDR3 reads CASSYSTQGADTQYF. The DNA for the CDR3 is TGTGCCAGCAGTTACTCGACGCAGGGAGCAGATACGCAGTATTTT. The chain uses TRBV6-5 and TRBJ2-3; D possibly matches TRBD1 or TRBD2 (5 bases each). V was cut by 0 bases and J by 4 bases, with 11 bases left in between. The CDR3 spans 15 residues. Per germline, CDR1 MNHEY and CDR2 SVGAGI.

This clone came up once. The chain combines TRBV6-1 with TRBJ2-5; no reliable D call. Trimming removed 7 bases at V and 1 base at J, with 10 bases between. CDR1 MNHNS and CDR2 SASEGT come from the germline V gene. The CDR3 spans 13 residues. DNA of the CDR3: TGTGCCAGCACACCCAGATTCCAAGAGACCCAGTACTTC. Protein product: CASTPRFQETQYF.

This sequence joins TRBV5-4 and TRBJ2-7; D might be TRBD2 (5 bases). The germline gives CDR1 SGHNT, CDR2 YYREEE (reference sequence). The CDR3 runs 15 residues. The V gene lost 3 bases and the J gene lost 3 bases, with 16 bases spanning the gap. This CDR3 is CASSSRTADNYEQYF. Written as DNA, the CDR3 is TGTGCCAGCAGCTCGAGGACTGCTGATAACTACGAGCAGTACTTC.

Turning to this clone: The same CDR3 can be traced to other DNA sequences in this sample. The chain is built from TRBV29-1 and TRBJ1-1; a weak D match, TRBD1 (6 bases). This CDR3 has 14 residues. The germline V gene has CDR1 SQVTM and CDR2 ANQGSEA. V lost 6 bases, J lost 0 bases, and 14 bases lay in between. CDR3 amino acids: CSVGAANLNTEAFF. The DNA of the CDR3 is TGCAGCGTGGGGGCAGCTAACCTGAACACTGAAGCTTTCTTT.

This chain connects TRBV14 to TRBJ1-6; no clear D. V was cut by 3 bases and J by 3 bases, with 9 bases left in between. Germline V gene lookup returns CDR1 SGHDN and CDR2 FVKESK. CDR3 length: 15 residues. CDR3 region: CASSQLRNYNSPLHF. The CDR3 DNA follows: TGTGCCAGCAGCCAGCTGAGGAACTATAATTCACCCCTCCACTTT.

This chain's CDR3 is CASSFTPGQPLEKLFF. CDR3 sequence (DNA): TGTGCCAGCAGCTTTACTCCGGGACAGCCCTTGGAAAAACTGTTTTTT. This rearrangement joins TRBV5-4 to TRBJ1-4; 7 bases are a match to TRBD1. V dropped 2 bases and J dropped 8; count of bases not matched to a gene: 12. The CDR3 extends over 16 amino acids. Looked up from germline, CDR1 is SGHNT and CDR2 is YYREEE (reference sequence).

The chain employs TRBV7-6 and TRBJ1-3; 7 bases are shared with TRBD1. The ends lost 3 bases at V and 0 bases at J; junction bases unmatched: 11. Germline V gene lookup returns CDR1 SGHVS and CDR2 FNYEAQ. This CDR3 contains 18 residues. This CDR3 reads CASSLKNDREPSGNTIYF. The CDR3 DNA reads as TGTGCCAGCAGCTTGAAAAACGACAGGGAACCCTCTGGAAACACCATATATTTT. The full variable domain, in which reference TRBV7-6 and TRBJ1-3 provide the parts outside the CDR3, is GAGVSQSPRYKVTKRGQDVALRCDPISGHVSLYWYRQALGQGPEFLTYFNYEAQQDKSGLPNDRFSAERPEGSISTLTIQRTEQRDSAMYRCASSLKNDREPSGNTIYFGEGSWLTVV.

As DNA, the CDR3 is TGTGCCAGCAGCAGGGACAGGGAAGACGAAGCTTTCTTT. Protein sequence: CASSRDREDEAFF. The chain uses TRBV7-3 and TRBJ1-1; TRBD1 matches at 9 bases. Germline V lookup: CDR1 SGHTA, CDR2 FQGTGA. The CDR3 sequence is 13 residues long. V lost 5 bases, J lost 8 bases, and 6 bases stayed unmatched.

This sequence joins TRBV15 and TRBJ2-5, with TRBD1 matching over 10 bases. The CDR3 loop spans 14 amino acids. The germline V gene encodes CDR1 LNHNV and CDR2 YYDKDF (reference sequence). V trimming: 6 bases; J trimming: 5 bases; junction bases outside the gene matches: 6. This CDR3 reads CATSRDRGEETQYF. For the CDR3, the DNA is TGTGCCACCAGTAGGGACAGGGGAGAGGAGACCCAGTACTTC.

The chain has TRBV7-2 and TRBJ1-6; a possible D gene is TRBD1 (5 bases). V gave up 5 bases and J gave up 9 bases, with 17 bases separating them. CDR3 length equals 15 residues. Germline V lookup: CDR1 SGHTA, CDR2 FQGNSA. CDR3 sequence reads: CASSPPRQGPSPLHF. CDR3 in DNA: TGTGCCAGCAGCCCCCCTCGTCAGGGTCCTTCACCCCTCCACTTT.

The chain's CDR3 is CASSLSPQGSTEAFF. CDR3 sequence (DNA): TGTGCCAGCTCACTCTCCCCGCAGGGGTCCACTGAAGCTTTCTTT. The chain joins TRBV18 to TRBJ1-1; TRBD1 might be the D (6 bases). V was pared by 4 bases and J by 4 bases, with 16 bases between. Germline V gene sequence: CDR1 KGHSH, CDR2 LQKENI. The CDR3 spans 15 residues.

The chain links TRBV5-8 to TRBJ1-3, with 12 bases matching TRBD1. The CDR3 spans 15 residues. Germline V gene lookup returns CDR1 SGHTS and CDR2 YDEGEE. The J segment lost 4 bases and the V segment lost 4 bases, leaving 3 bases of the junction unmatched. The CDR3 spells CASSAGTGGGNTIYF. Here the CDR3 DNA reads TGTGCCAGCAGCGCCGGGACAGGGGGCGGAAACACCATATATTTT.

V and J are TRBV4-2 and TRBJ2-2, with D perhaps assigned TRBD1 or TRBD2 (6 bases each). CDR1 and CDR2 from the germline V gene are LGHNA and YNFKEQ. The CDR3 is 14 residues long. V was pared by 0 bases and J by 6 bases, with 8 bases between. CDR3 sequence (DNA): TGTGCCAGCAGCCAAGATAGGGGGGCCGGGGAGCTGTTTTTT. Its translation is CASSQDRGAGELFF.

The rearrangement uses TRBV4-3 and TRBJ2-7, with D tentatively TRBD2 (7 bases). The ends were cut back, 0 bases at V and 3 bases at J, with 15 bases in the middle. The CDR3 sequence is 16 residues long. Germline V gene lookup returns CDR1 LGHNA and CDR2 YSLEER. The CDR3 nucleotides are TGCGCCAGCAGCCAAGATCGTAGGGGGGGGGTCTACGAGCAGTACTTC. Translated, it gives CASSQDRRGGVYEQYF.

This sequence joins TRBV6-5 and TRBJ1-4; maybe TRBD1 (5 bases). This CDR3 is built from 13 residues. V shed 2 bases and J shed 8 bases, with 9 bases lying between them. Germline V gene lookup returns CDR1 MNHEY and CDR2 SVGAGI. CDR3 DNA: TGTGCCAGCAGTTACGGGGAGGGGGAAAAACTGTTTTTT. The encoded protein is CASSYGEGEKLFF.

This clone was seen just once. The chain combines TRBV27 with TRBJ1-1; D may be TRBD1 (5 bases). This CDR3 contains 14 residues. V lost 1 base, J lost 5 bases, and 11 bases lay in between. Germline CDR1 MNHEY, CDR2 SMNVEV (reference sequence). CDR3 DNA sequence: TGTGCCAGCAGTTTATTCCCGTGGGGGACTGAAGCTTTCTTT. Translation: CASSLFPWGTEAFF.

This clone appeared a few times. The rearrangement uses TRBV30 and TRBJ1-4, with 10 bases that match TRBD1. Germline CDR1 and CDR2: GTSNPN and SVGIG (reference sequence). This CDR3 has 13 residues. V lost 4 bases, J lost 10 bases, and 6 bases stayed unmatched. The CDR3 reads CAWTGTGAGKLFF. Here the CDR3 DNA reads TGTGCCTGGACCGGGACAGGGGCTGGAAAACTGTTTTTT.

A note on this clone: A read error may account for a junction end that differs from germline. The rearrangement uses TRBV7-7 and TRBJ2-5; TRBD1 matches 8 bases. The germline gives CDR1 SSHAT, CDR2 FNYEAQ (reference sequence). This CDR3 has 13 amino acids. CDR3 DNA sequence: TGTGCTAGCAGCTCGGACAGGGAAGAGACCCAGTACTTC. Protein: CASSSDREETQYF.

This clone was found once. The V gene is TRBV21-1, the J gene TRBJ1-6; the table names TRBD1, a call not compared with the DNA. TRBV21-1 represents a pseudogene. The CDR3 contains 20 residues. The CDR3 nucleotides read TGTGCCAGCAGCATTGGAGGGGGCTTCTCGGCGCATTCCTTTAATTCACCCCTCCACTTT. It encodes CASSIGGGFSAHSFNSPLHF.